The 21 T cell receptor beta chains given below trace back to one sample, sequenced in a study of T cell responses to AZD1222 COVID-19 vaccine. The data were produced by immunoSEQ multiplex PCR, yet TCRdb's version contains in-frame clones alone and is incomplete. This table has about 130,000 clones, over 90% appearing once. Sequenced material: peripheral blood, taken on day 0 of AZD1222 vaccination. The receptors come from an adult in good health.

V is TRBV11-3 and J is TRBJ1-1, with TRBD1 matching over 8 bases. The germline gives CDR1 SGHNT, CDR2 YENEEA. The CDR3 spans 15 residues. V gave up 5 bases and J gave up 5 bases; unmatched junction bases: 10. CDR3 sequence reads: CASSGRTGLGTEAFF. CDR3 sequence (DNA): TGTGCCAGCAGCGGCCGGACAGGGTTAGGGACTGAAGCTTTCTTT. Full variable domain (missing parts from reference TRBV11-3 and TRBJ1-1): EAGVVQSPRYKIIEKKQPVAFWCNPISGHNTLYWYLQNLGQGPELLIRYENEEAVDDSQLPKDRFSAERLKGVDSTLKIQPAELGDSAVYLCASSGRTGLGTEAFFGQGTRLTVV.

To note about this clone: At one end, the junction sequence differs from germline, possibly due to a read error. V usage is TRBV28 and J usage is TRBJ2-2; TRBD2 matches 10 bases. Per the germline V gene, CDR1 is MDHEN and CDR2 is SYDVKM. CDR3 length equals 15 residues. CDR3 region: CASSFGLAGAGELFF. The CDR3 bases are TGTGCCAGCAGTTTCGGGCTAGCGGGGGCCGGCGAGCTGTTTTTT.

The V gene is TRBV11-3, the J gene TRBJ2-1; either TRBD1 or TRBD2 may supply D (5 bases each). The length of the CDR3 is 16 residues. Per germline, CDR1 SGHNT and CDR2 YENEEA. V lost 0 bases and J lost 0, with 9 bases in between. The CDR3 DNA follows: TGTGCCAGCAGCTTAGACAGGGAGAGCTCCTACAATGAGCAGTTCTTC. Protein: CASSLDRESSYNEQFF.

CDR3 region: CASRQGGMNTEAFF. The DNA for the CDR3 is TGTGCCAGCCGACAGGGGGGCATGAACACTGAAGCTTTCTTT. This chain links TRBV6-5 with TRBJ1-1; TRBD1 aligns across 9 bases. The length of the CDR3 is 14 residues. Germline CDR1 is MNHEY and CDR2 is SVGAGI. V trimming: 8 bases; J trimming: 0 bases; junction bases outside the gene matches: 4.

This clone was seen just once. V usage is TRBV19 and J usage is TRBJ2-3, with TRBD1 matching over 12 bases. Per the germline V gene, CDR1 is LNHDA and CDR2 is SQIVND (reference sequence). This CDR3 is 15 amino acids long. The V and J ends lost 8 bases and 3 bases, in that order; junction bases with no gene match: 6. The CDR3 region has the DNA TGTGCCAGTGGGGGGACAGGGGGCCGGACAGATACGCAGTATTTT. It yields the protein CASGGTGGRTDTQYF.

The gene calls are TRBV6-6 and TRBJ1-2; the match to TRBD1 covers 7 bases. With 6 bases clipped from V and 8 bases from J, the junction kept 6 bases outside the gene matches. The CDR3 has 12 amino acids. Per the germline V gene, CDR1 is MNHNY and CDR2 is SVGAGI (reference sequence). The CDR3 protein is CASSLQGNGYTF. DNA for the CDR3: TGTGCCAGCAGCCTACAGGGGAACGGCTACACCTTC.

The rearrangement uses TRBV2 and TRBJ2-2; 9 nucleotides match TRBD2. V shed 2 bases and J 5 bases; nucleotides not matched to a gene: 15. The germline CDR1 and CDR2 sequences are SNHLY and FYNNEI. The CDR3 is 19 amino acids. The CDR3 reads CASSEFLASGKKFTGELFF. For the CDR3, the DNA is TGTGCCAGCAGTGAATTTCTGGCTAGCGGGAAGAAATTTACCGGGGAGCTGTTTTTT.

V usage is TRBV4-1 and J usage is TRBJ1-1; 9 bases map to TRBD1. CDR1 and CDR2 from the germline V gene are MGHRA and YSYEKL. J was trimmed by 5 bases and V by 4 bases; bases with no gene match: 8. This CDR3 is 15 amino acids long. The CDR3 is CASSLRQGGFTEAFF. In DNA form, the CDR3 reads TGCGCCAGCAGCCTCCGACAGGGGGGTTTTACTGAAGCTTTCTTT.

This sequence joins TRBV2 and TRBJ2-7, with a tentative D call TRBD1 (6 bases). The germline CDR1 and CDR2 sequences are SNHLY and FYNNEI. Trimming removed 3 bases from V and 3 bases from J, with 15 bases in between. The CDR3 is 15 amino acids. DNA of the CDR3: TGTGCCAGCAGTGACCCCGGACAGAGGGGCTACGAGCAGTACTTC. This encodes CASSDPGQRGYEQYF.

V usage is TRBV5-1 and J usage is TRBJ1-1; a possible D gene is TRBD1 (6 bases). This CDR3 is 14 amino acids long. Germline-derived CDR1 and CDR2 are SGHRS and YFSETQ. The V end lost 4 bases, the J end lost 0 bases, and 10 bases lay between the germline ends. The CDR3 loop is CASSPGVMNTEAFF. In DNA, the CDR3 is TGCGCCAGCAGCCCAGGGGTCATGAACACTGAAGCTTTCTTT.

In this sample, this clone turned up a few times. The chain couples TRBV28 to TRBJ1-1; D gene unclear. Germline CDR1 and CDR2: MDHEN and SYDVKM. Trimming stripped 2 bases from V and 1 base from J, with 8 bases between. The CDR3 covers 14 residues. The CDR3 is CASSLRTRNTEAFF. Written as DNA, the CDR3 is TGTGCCAGCAGTTTACGGACCCGGAACACTGAAGCTTTCTTT. The full variable domain, in which reference TRBV28 and TRBJ1-1 provide the parts outside the CDR3, is DVKVTQSSRYLVKRTGEKVFLECVQDMDHENMFWYRQDPGLGLRLIYFSYDVKMKEKGDIPEGYSVSREKKERFSLILESASTNQTSMYLCASSLRTRNTEAFFGQGTRLTVV.

The V call is TRBV2, the J call TRBJ2-1; 8 nucleotides agree with TRBD2. V was clipped by 11 bases and J by 5 bases; unmatched bases: 11. Germline V gene sequence: CDR1 SNHLY, CDR2 FYNNEI. CDR3 length equals 14 residues. Written as DNA, the CDR3 is TGTGCCGGGCGTGTAGCGGGATTCAACAATGAGCAGTTCTTC. This codes for CAGRVAGFNNEQFF.

This chain joins TRBV18 and TRBJ2-5; D is undetermined. Germline V lookup: CDR1 KGHSH, CDR2 LQKENI. The V and J ends lost 2 bases and 1 base respectively, with 11 bases between them. The CDR3 runs 15 residues. DNA of the CDR3: TGTGCCAGCTCACCATCGTTTTATTCCCAAGAGACCCAGTACTTC. Its protein product is CASSPSFYSQETQYF.

CDR3 sequence: CASSRSWLTFEQFF. The CDR3 region has the DNA TGTGCCAGCAGCCGTAGTTGGCTTACATTTGAGCAGTTCTTC. The rearrangement uses TRBV7-8 and TRBJ2-1; no definite D call. V shed 5 bases and J shed 9 bases, with 17 bases lying between them. Per germline, CDR1 SGHVS and CDR2 FQNEAQ. The CDR3 consists of 14 residues.

J is TRBJ2-3 and V is TRBV19, with TRBD2 matching 10 bases. J lost 6 bases, V lost 4 bases, and 7 bases had no gene match. The CDR3 covers 15 residues. Per the germline V gene, CDR1 is LNHDA and CDR2 is SQIVND (reference sequence). This CDR3 reads CASSKAGGPGDTQYF. CDR3 coding DNA: TGTGCCAGTAGTAAAGCGGGAGGGCCTGGGGATACGCAGTATTTT.

This chain joins TRBV29-1 and TRBJ1-3; D remains ambiguous. This CDR3 is built from 14 residues. Germline V gene sequence: CDR1 SQVTM, CDR2 ANQGSEA. Trimming pared 3 bases from V and 3 bases from J, leaving 12 bases between. CDR3 in DNA: TGCAGCGTTGAGTGCCTGCGGGATGGAAACACCATATATTTT. Protein sequence: CSVECLRDGNTIYF.

Note on this clone: The junction departs from the called germline gene at one end, perhaps through a read error. This sequence joins TRBV11-3 and TRBJ2-7, with 7 bases matching TRBD2. This CDR3 spans 12 amino acids. From germline, CDR1 is SGHNT and CDR2 YENEEA. In nucleotides, the CDR3 is TGTGCGAGCAGCGGGAACTCCTACGAGCAGTACTTC. Translation gives CASSGNSYEQYF.

This chain uses TRBV27 with TRBJ2-7; TRBD1 matches 12 bases. CDR3 length equals 14 residues. V was pared by 6 bases and J by 5 bases, with 5 bases of the junction left unmatched. Germline CDR1 reads MNHEY; CDR2 reads SMNVEV (reference sequence). CDR3 loop: CASREGQGAHEQYF. For the CDR3, the DNA is TGTGCCAGCAGGGAGGGACAGGGGGCCCACGAGCAGTACTTC.

This chain links TRBV10-2 with TRBJ2-5; 9 bases match TRBD1. This CDR3 has 15 residues. V dropped 3 bases and J dropped 6; count of bases not matched to a gene: 8. Germline lookup yields CDR1 WSHSY and CDR2 SAAADI. CDR3 in DNA: TGCGCCAGCAGTGAACAGGGGGCGCGTATCAAGACCCAGTACTTC. It codes for CASSEQGARIKTQYF.

The chain combines TRBV3-1 (or the pseudogene TRBV3-2) with TRBJ2-2; D call uncertain. The CDR3 sequence is 15 residues long. Trimming cost V 2 bases and J 1 base, with 8 bases left between them. The V gene's germline CDR1 is LGHDT and CDR2 YNNKEL (reference sequence). This CDR3 reads CASSQTSENTGELFF. The DNA for the CDR3 is TGTGCCAGCAGCCAAACGAGCGAGAACACCGGGGAGCTGTTTTTT.

This clone occurred once. The chain carries TRBV7-9 and TRBJ1-2; 8 nucleotides align to TRBD1. V lost 6 bases to trimming and J lost 5 bases; unmatched junction nucleotides: 11. The length of the CDR3 is 15 residues. Germline V lookup: CDR1 SEHNR, CDR2 FQNEAQ (reference sequence). The CDR3: CASSGGQGGWYGYTF. The CDR3 coding sequence is TGTGCCAGCAGTGGAGGACAGGGAGGATGGTATGGCTACACCTTC.